The source of this TCR beta chain is a study of metastatic and nonmetastatic thyroid tumors. Prior to thyroid surgery, none of the patients had received any treatment. CDR3 length: 14 amino acids. Germline loops: CDR1 SGHRS, CDR2 YFSETQ. With 4 bases removed from V and 0 bases from J, the gap between germline ends came to 10 bases. This clone counts as medium-sized. TCRdb re-called the PCR reads via MiXCR. In the table there are about 25,000 clones, less than 25% of which are singletons. The chain links TRBV5-1 to TRBJ1-1; D is perhaps TRBD1 (6 bases). Input material: blood. The origin of this receptor is a male donor with papillary thyroid cancer or a benign thyroid nodule (not recorded which). Some clones in this sample may be carry-over from other donors' samples. The CDR3 sequence is CASSTYRVNTEAFF. In DNA, the CDR3 is TGCGCCAGCAGCACCTACAGGGTGAACACTGAAGCTTTCTTT.